A single sample gave rise to the 30 T cell receptor beta chains below, sequenced in a study of esophageal squamous cell carcinoma under preoperative chemotherapy. A single record per CDR3 protein comes from TCRdb applying MiXCR to the PCR reads. The table records about 30,000 distinct CDR3 sequences, 40% to 60% of them present only once. Regarding time point: before preoperative PTX-NDP chemotherapy. Specimen collection occurred from a patient given preoperative chemotherapy. Source of these receptors: a human donor with esophageal squamous cell carcinoma. The donor label of this sample is uncertain.

This clonotype came up a few times. The V call is TRBV7-9, the J call TRBJ2-1; TRBD2 matches at 7 bases. The end of the DNA aligns better with TRBJ2-7, so the J call may be wrong. CDR3 size: 15 residues. CDR1 SEHNR and CDR2 FQNEAQ come from the germline V gene (reference sequence). The CDR3, as DNA: TGTGCCAGCAGCCAAGGGTCCGGGAGGAGGAATGAGCAGTACTTC. Residues: CASSQGSGRRNEQYF.

The table lists this clonotype with many counts. One base away lies a much larger clone, so this may be a sequencing read error. The chain recombines TRBV6-1 with TRBJ2-1; D unclear. Trimming pared 9 bases from V and 13 bases from J, leaving 22 bases between. The CDR3 is 13 residues long. Germline V CDR1 and CDR2: MNHNS, SASEGT. The CDR3 loop is CASRFASQETQFF. The CDR3 DNA reads TGTGCCAGTCGATTCGCCAGCCAAGAGACCCAGTTCTTC.

V usage is TRBV6-5 and J usage is TRBJ2-7; D is perhaps TRBD1 (6 bases). Germline V gene lookup returns CDR1 MNHEY and CDR2 SVGAGI. The CDR3 loop spans 16 amino acids. Trimming pared 2 bases from V and 4 bases from J, leaving 18 bases between. CDR3 in DNA: TGTGCCAGCAGTTACGGTGAGTCGGACAGAGAATACGAGCAGTACTTC. Amino acid sequence: CASSYGESDREYEQYF.

This clonotype was detected many times. The genes are TRBV10-2 and TRBJ1-1; a weak D match, TRBD1 (6 bases). Trimming removed 7 bases at V and 1 base at J, with 13 bases between. The CDR3 runs 14 residues. Germline V gives CDR1 WSHSY, CDR2 SAAADI. CDR3 protein: CASTGLQGNTEAFF. The DNA of the CDR3 is TGCGCCAGCACCGGACTACAGGGGAACACTGAAGCTTTCTTT.

This clonotype showed up many times. V is TRBV28 and J is TRBJ2-7; 11 bases line up with TRBD2. Trimming cost V 6 bases and J 1 base; bases outside gene matches: 8. Germline V gene sequence: CDR1 MDHEN, CDR2 SYDVKM. The length of the CDR3 is 16 residues. The CDR3 protein is CASRSPGTSGSYEQYF. In nucleotides, the CDR3 is TGTGCCAGCAGATCTCCCGGGACTAGCGGTTCCTACGAGCAGTACTTC.

On this clonotype itself: Because the CDR3 is missing its conserved closing phenylalanine or tryptophan, this is likely a read error. The limits of the CDR3 on the DNA are not certain, so only TCRdb's listed CDR3 is given. The rearrangement links TRBV7-2 to TRBJ2-5. Germline-derived CDR1 and CDR2 are SGHTA and FQGNSA. The CDR3 has 14 residues if both end residues are counted. The CDR3 loop is CASGCDVAPETRLS.

The chain recombines TRBV2 with TRBJ2-1; 9 nucleotides align to TRBD2. The CDR3 extends over 16 amino acids. V lost 6 bases to trimming and J lost 0 bases; unmatched junction nucleotides: 6. Germline V gene sequence: CDR1 SNHLY, CDR2 FYNNEI. CDR3 DNA: TGTGCCAGCAGGGTGGCGGGAGGGTTCTCCTACAATGAGCAGTTCTTC. This codes for CASRVAGGFSYNEQFF.

Concerning this clonotype: The conserved final phenylalanine or tryptophan is absent from the CDR3, which likely points to a read error. The V and J genes are TRBV27 and TRBJ2-1; 8 nucleotides agree with TRBD2. J gave up 6 bases and V 5 bases, and 9 bases lay outside the gene matches. This CDR3 spans 15 amino acids. Germline V CDR1 and CDR2: MNHEY, SMNVEV (reference sequence). As DNA, the CDR3 is TGTGCCAGCAGTCCCGGGACTAGTTACGGCAATGAGCAGTTCTTA. Its protein product is CASSPGTSYGNEQFL.

Worth noting for this clonotype: A read error is likely, as this CDR3 ends without the conserved phenylalanine or tryptophan. Because the CDR3's place on the DNA is in doubt, the DNA is left out and the CDR3 is given as listed by TCRdb. V usage is TRBV6-1 and J usage is TRBJ2-5. CDR1 and CDR2 from the germline V gene are MNHNS and SASEGT. With termini counted, the CDR3 has 13 amino acids. The chain's CDR3 is CASSPRDQTTQYS.

This clonotype qualifies as medium-sized (0.01 to 0.1%). The chain joins TRBV6-5 to TRBJ2-5; the match to TRBD2 covers 8 bases. Germline lookup yields CDR1 MNHEY and CDR2 SVGAGI. J was trimmed by 5 bases and V by 4 bases; bases with no gene match: 12. The CDR3 sequence is 16 residues long. The CDR3: CASSSPSGSGEETQYF. In DNA, the CDR3 is TGTGCCAGCAGTTCTCCCAGCGGGAGCGGAGAGGAGACCCAGTACTTC.

This chain links TRBV7-2 with TRBJ2-1, with 9 bases aligning to TRBD1. The CDR3 contains 17 residues. Trimming at V came to 3 bases and at J to 7 bases, leaving 13 bases not matched to a gene. The germline V gene has CDR1 SGHTA and CDR2 FQGNSA. Here the CDR3 reads CASSFDGAGTGNNEQFF. The DNA for the CDR3 is TGTGCCAGCAGCTTTGATGGAGCCGGGACAGGGAATAATGAGCAGTTCTTC.

CDR3 coding DNA: TGTGCCAGCAGCTCGTTAGATACGCAGTATTTT. It codes for CASSSLDTQYF. The rearrangement joins TRBV7-2 to TRBJ2-3; D unresolved. Trimming removed 4 bases at V and 5 bases at J, with 4 bases between. Germline V lookup: CDR1 SGHTA, CDR2 FQGNSA. This CDR3 contains 11 residues. The full variable domain, completed using reference TRBV7-2 and TRBJ2-3, is GAGVSQSPSNKVTEKGKDVELRCDPISGHTALYWYRQSLGQGLEFLIYFQGNSAPDKSGLPSDRFSAERTGGSVSTLTIQRTQQEDSAVYLCASSSLDTQYFGPGTRLTVL.

This chain links TRBV28 with TRBJ2-5; a possible D gene is TRBD1 (6 bases). The J call may be incorrect, as the DNA end agrees better with TRBJ2-7. This CDR3 comprises 14 residues. CDR1 is MDHEN, CDR2 SYDVKM, per germline. The CDR3 bases are TGTGCCAGCAGTTTAGTAACAGGGTCCTACGAGCAGTACTTC. The encoded protein is CASSLVTGSYEQYF.

The table lists this clonotype with many counts. This sequence joins TRBV7-9 and TRBJ2-1, with D perhaps TRBD2 (5 bases). The CDR3 sequence is 16 residues long. In germline, CDR1 is SEHNR, CDR2 FQNEAQ (reference sequence). Trimming removed 4 bases from V and 2 bases from J, with 15 bases in between. The CDR3 is CASSSSEGLAYNEQFF. CDR3 in DNA: TGTGCCAGCAGCTCCAGCGAGGGCCTAGCCTACAATGAGCAGTTCTTC.

On this clonotype itself: This is likely a read error, given that the CDR3 carries no conserved phenylalanine or tryptophan at its end. V gene TRBV7-2 combines with J gene TRBJ2-5; D not resolved. V lost 0 bases to trimming and J lost 9 bases, with 17 bases between them. CDR3 size: 15 residues. Germline loops: CDR1 SGHTA, CDR2 FQGNSA. The chain's CDR3 is CASSLALGWATSQYL. CDR3 coding DNA: TGTGCCAGCAGCTTAGCTCTGGGATGGGCGACGTCCCAGTACTTG.

This clonotype was counted only a few times. V usage is TRBV19 and J usage is TRBJ2-5; maybe TRBD1 (7 bases). This CDR3 has 16 residues. Germline V gene lookup returns CDR1 LNHDA and CDR2 SQIVND (reference sequence). Trimming left V 5 bases short and J 5 bases short, with 21 bases between. CDR3 coding DNA: TGTGCCAGTAGTCCGACCGGGTCCAGGGGGGCGGAGACCCAGTACTTC. Translating gives CASSPTGSRGAETQYF. Full variable domain (missing parts from reference TRBV19 and TRBJ2-5): DGGITQSPKYLFRKEGQNVTLSCEQNLNHDAMYWYRQDPGQGLRLIYYSQIVNDFQKGDIAEGYSVSREKKESFPLTVTSAQKNPTAFYLCASSPTGSRGAETQYFGPGTRLLVL.

This clonotype was seen more than once but under ten times. One end of the junction varies from germline; a read error may be responsible. The chain combines TRBV6-1 with TRBJ2-3; D is possibly TRBD1 (5 bases). The CDR3 covers 15 residues. Germline assignment: CDR1 MNHNS and CDR2 SASEGT. The CDR3 reads CASSHGHANTGTQYF. DNA for the CDR3: TGTGCCAGCAGCCACGGGCATGCGAACACAGGTACGCAGTATTTT.

This clonotype was counted at least ten times. V is TRBV11-3 and J is TRBJ1-1; no definite D call. CDR1 is SGHNT, CDR2 YENEEA, per germline. V was cut by 4 bases and J by 6 bases, with 9 bases left in between. The CDR3 loop spans 12 amino acids. CDR3 nucleotides: TGTGCCAGCAGCTCTACTTCGCCTGAAGCTTTCTTT. Protein product: CASSSTSPEAFF.

This chain joins TRBV12-3 or TRBV12-4 and TRBJ2-1; TRBD2 aligns across 9 bases. CDR3 size: 20 residues. V gave up 3 bases and J gave up 0 bases; unmatched junction bases: 15. The CDR3 spells CASSFRSSGIQTSSYNEQFF. The CDR3 coding sequence is TGTGCCAGCAGTTTTAGGTCTAGCGGGATACAAACTAGCTCCTACAATGAGCAGTTCTTC.

Ten or more counts support this clonotype. This chain links TRBV27 with TRBJ2-5, with D perhaps TRBD1 (5 bases). With 0 bases removed from V and 5 bases from J, the gap between germline ends came to 7 bases. Germline V gene data show CDR1 as MNHEY and CDR2 as SMNVEV (reference sequence). The CDR3 runs 13 residues. The CDR3 loop is CASSLSRVETQYF. The DNA of the CDR3 is TGTGCCAGCAGTTTATCCAGGGTGGAGACCCAGTACTTC.

Worth noting for this clonotype: Because the CDR3 is missing its conserved closing phenylalanine or tryptophan, this is likely a read error. The V gene is TRBV7-2, the J gene TRBJ2-1; TRBD2 aligns across 10 bases. The CDR3 loop spans 16 amino acids. Unmatched junction bases numbered 3, after V lost 2 bases and J lost 2 bases. Per the germline V gene, CDR1 is SGHTA and CDR2 is FQGNSA. CDR3 sequence reads: CASSLSAGGPYNEQFP. Here the CDR3 DNA reads TGTGCCAGCAGCTTATCAGCGGGAGGGCCCTACAATGAGCAGTTCCCC.

The J gene is TRBJ2-5, the V gene TRBV28; D unclear. The V and J ends lost 7 bases and 7 bases respectively, with 13 bases between them. Per the germline V gene, CDR1 is MDHEN and CDR2 is SYDVKM. CDR3 length: 12 residues. The CDR3: CASNTGEVTQYF. CDR3 nucleotides: TGTGCCAGCAACACGGGCGAGGTGACCCAGTACTTC.

Many counts were recorded for this clonotype. The V and J genes are TRBV28 and TRBJ2-1; 9 nucleotides agree with TRBD2. Germline V gene sequence: CDR1 MDHEN, CDR2 SYDVKM. CDR3 length: 16 residues. The V gene end was trimmed by 8 bases and the J gene end by 7 bases; junction bases not matched to a gene: 15. CDR3 in amino acids: CASVVAGVRALNEQFF. CDR3 sequence (DNA): TGTGCCAGCGTTGTAGCGGGAGTGCGTGCGTTGAATGAGCAGTTCTTC.

This clonotype was seen ten or more times. The chain combines TRBV12-3 or TRBV12-4 with TRBJ2-3, with D possibly matching TRBD1 (6 bases). CDR3 length: 16 residues. V shed 2 bases and J shed 0 bases, with 12 bases lying between them. The CDR3 DNA follows: TGTGCCAGCAGTTTACACCAGGGGAGTAGCACAGATACGCAGTATTTT. Translated: CASSLHQGSSTDTQYF.

This clonotype has ten or more counts. This rearrangement joins TRBV7-9 to TRBJ2-5; 7 bases line up with TRBD2. Unmatched junction bases numbered 15, after V lost 6 bases and J lost 11 bases. Per the germline V gene, CDR1 is SEHNR and CDR2 is FQNEAQ (reference sequence). CDR3 size: 14 residues. The CDR3 loop is CASRLAEPNNEQYF. CDR3 coding DNA: TGTGCCAGCAGGCTAGCGGAGCCGAACAATGAGCAGTACTTC.

Concerning this clonotype: The junction shows a germline mismatch at one end, possibly a read error. The rearrangement uses TRBV7-2 and TRBJ1-5; possible D gene TRBD1, 6 bases. The germline V gene has CDR1 SGHTA and CDR2 FQGNSA. The CDR3 is 15 residues long. CDR3 nucleotide sequence: TGTGCCAGCAGACTGTCCGAGGGGGGCAATCAGCCCCACCATTTT. Translating gives CASRLSEGGNQPHHF. Combining the CDR3 with reference TRBV7-2 and TRBJ1-5 gives the whole variable domain GAGVSQSPSNKVTEKGKDVELRCDPISGHTALYWYRQSLGQGLEFLIYFQGNSAPDKSGLPSDRFSAERTGGSVSTLTIQRTQQEDSAVYLCASRLSEGGNQPHHFGDGTRLSIL.

This clonotype was observed a handful of times. The rearrangement joins TRBV11-2 to TRBJ2-7; D may be TRBD2 (5 bases). The length of the CDR3 is 15 residues. V gave up 1 base and J gave up 0 bases, with 10 bases separating them. The germline V gene has CDR1 SGHAT and CDR2 FQNNGV. CDR3 region: CASSLAEGFSYEQYF. CDR3 bases: TGTGCCAGCAGCTTAGCTGAGGGATTCTCCTACGAGCAGTACTTC.

This clonotype has a single count. The V gene is TRBV7-2, the J gene TRBJ2-5; TRBD2 is a possible D gene (7 bases). Trimming took 5 bases from V and 11 from J, leaving 27 bases between them. Germline V gene sequence: CDR1 SGHTA, CDR2 FQGNSA. The CDR3 contains 16 residues. CDR3 sequence reads: CASSGHGGRGQDTQYF. In DNA form, the CDR3 reads TGTGCCAGCAGCGGGCACGGGGGGCGTGGCCAAGATACGCAGTACTTC.

This clonotype showed up just once. The gene calls are TRBV12-3 or TRBV12-4 and TRBJ2-4, with D perhaps TRBD2 (6 bases). This CDR3 contains 14 residues. V dropped 11 bases and J dropped 13 bases, with 27 bases sitting between them. As DNA, the CDR3 is TGTGCCGGTACCGCGGGCGGGGCCCAAAACACCCAGTACTTC. Translation: CAGTAGGAQNTQYF.

In the case of this clonotype: This is likely a read error, given that the CDR3 carries no conserved phenylalanine or tryptophan at its end. The DNA is omitted, as the CDR3 cannot be located on it reliably, and the CDR3 follows TCRdb's listing. The rearrangement links TRBV12-3 or TRBV12-4 to TRBJ2-5. The CDR3 spans 12 amino acids, including both terminal residues. The chain's CDR3 is CASSGTQETQYS.